One T cell receptor beta chain is described in this entry. These data are taken from a study of blood T cell repertoires in COVID-19. Study details: Samples came from the United States, Italy and Spain, spanning acute and convalescent COVID-19. The analysed material was cDNA or gDNA that came from T cells, B-cell-depleted T cells, or PBMCs.

The CDR3 consists of 13 residues. Germline V CDR1 and CDR2: SQVTM, ANQGSEA. V was shortened by 6 bases and J by 0 bases, with 11 bases between the two germline ends. In the authors' workflow: Estimated nucleated cell counts came from reference gene primer amplification. Assay used: immunoSEQ multiplex PCR; TCRdb lists only in-frame clones, some missing. That table is the source of V, J and clone size, and D and trimming were worked out from the DNA. The table shows a few hundred thousand clones, with 89% occurring only once. Sequencing was performed on peripheral blood. V and J are TRBV29-1 and TRBJ1-1; D gene unclear. The TCR sequence derives from a middle-aged woman who had recovered from COVID-19. CDR3 in DNA: TGCAGCGTCACACACAAAATGAACACTGAAGCTTTCTTT. This gives the protein CSVTHKMNTEAFF.